This is a list of T cell receptor beta chains from one sample in a study of cytomegalovirus exposure and HLA in healthy donors. The data were produced by immunoSEQ multiplex PCR, yet TCRdb's version contains in-frame clones alone and is incomplete. The table lists more than 75,000 clones, 74% of them singletons. Sequencing was done on a sample of PBMCs. Receptors were obtained from a man aged 35 to 55 in good health and CMV-seropositive. Both conserved end residues are part of each CDR3. The order of the fields is D gene, clone size, V gene, J gene, CDR3 DNA, CDR3 protein. The D gene is left open where the match is weak. Some rows mark clone size as missing; the rest say once, few, many or name a class of expanded clone.

>NA|NA|TRBV7-8|TRBJ2-7
TGTGCCAGCAACTCCGGGAGTCTCGAGCAGTACTTC
CASNSGSLEQYF
>TRBD1|NA|TRBV28|TRBJ1-6
TGTGCCAGCAGCAAAGGGGGCGCGGGGAATTCACCCCTCCACTTT
CASSKGGAGNSPLHF
>NA|NA|TRBV30|TRBJ2-5
TGTGCCTGGAGCTCCCCGGGAGCCCGTGGGGAGACCCAGTACTTC
CAWSSPGARGETQYF
>NA|NA|TRBV6-1|TRBJ2-7
TGTGCCAGCAGTGAACAACTTTACGAGCAGTACTTC
CASSEQLYEQYF
>NA|NA|TRBV19|TRBJ2-4
TGTGCCAGTAGTATAGGTGTCGGGACTTCCAAAAACATTCAGTACTTC
CASSIGVGTSKNIQYF
>NA|NA|TRBV2|TRBJ2-7
TGTGCCAGCAGTGTACTCGGCGAGCAGTACTTC
CASSVLGEQYF
>NA|NA|TRBV7-9|TRBJ1-2
TGTGCCAGCAGCCCCCATTGGGCAGATGGCTACACCTTC
CASSPHWADGYTF
>TRBD1|NA|TRBV5-4|TRBJ2-2
TGTGCCAGCAGCACCGGACAGGGGGTGCCCGGGGAGCTGTTTTTT
CASSTGQGVPGELFF
>NA|NA|TRBV7-3|TRBJ1-5
TGTGCCAGCAGCCCAAGGACAAATCAGCCCCAGCATTTT
CASSPRTNQPQHF
>NA|NA|TRBV2|TRBJ1-2
TGTGCCAGCAGTGAAGGGGGAGCGAATCAGGGGAGTGGCTACACCTTC
CASSEGGANQGSGYTF
>NA|NA|TRBV28|TRBJ2-3
TGTGCCAGCAGTTCCGCAGATACGCAGTATTTT
CASSSADTQYF
>NA|NA|TRBV7-2|TRBJ2-7
TGTGCCAGCAGCTTAGACGGGGGTCGCGGCGAGCAGTACTTC
CASSLDGGRGEQYF
>NA|NA|TRBV6-1|TRBJ1-6
TGTGCCAGCAGTGAAGTTGCAGGCGACAAATATAATTCACCCCTCCACTTT
CASSEVAGDKYNSPLHF
>TRBD1|NA|TRBV4-1|TRBJ2-4
TGCGCCAGCAGCCAAGAACAGGGGCTAGCCAAAAACATTCAGTACTTC
CASSQEQGLAKNIQYF
>NA|NA|TRBV5-4|TRBJ2-3
TGTGCCAGCAGCTCATGGAGAGATACGCAGTATTTT
CASSSWRDTQYF
>NA|NA|TRBV30|TRBJ2-7
TGTGCCTGGAGTGCCAGAGGCTACGAGCAGTACTTC
CAWSARGYEQYF
>NA|NA|TRBV14|TRBJ2-3
TGTGCCAGCAGCCAAGTTTGGGGGCGCGGCACAGATACGCAGTATTTT
CASSQVWGRGTDTQYF
>TRBD2|once|TRBV13|TRBJ2-7
TGTGCCAGCAGCGGATCCGGGACTAGCGTCCACTACGAGCAGTACTTC
CASSGSGTSVHYEQYF
>NA|NA|TRBV4-2|TRBJ1-1
TGTGCCAGCAGAGAGGGCCGGGGCACTGAAGCTTTCTTT
CASREGRGTEAFF
>TRBD1|NA|TRBV9|TRBJ2-3
TGTGCCAGCAGCGTCGCCTCGACAGGGGGAGGAGATACGCAGTATTTT
CASSVASTGGGDTQYF
>TRBD2|NA|TRBV11-2|TRBJ2-7
TGTGCCAGCAGCCCTACTAGCGGGGTTACCTACGAGCAGTACTTC
CASSPTSGVTYEQYF
>NA|NA|TRBV5-1|TRBJ2-2
TGCGCCAGCAGCGCGGATCCGAACACCGGGGAGCTGTTTTTT
CASSADPNTGELFF
>TRBD1|NA|TRBV4-2|TRBJ2-7
TGTGCCAGCAGCCAAGGAGCTCAGGGGGCCGACGAGCAGTACTTC
CASSQGAQGADEQYF
>NA|NA|TRBV2|TRBJ1-2
TGTGCCAGCAGTGGGACAGCTACTTATTATGGCTACACCTTC
CASSGTATYYGYTF
>NA|few|TRBV5-6|TRBJ2-4
TGTGCCAGCAGCTCGAACAGGGTAGCCAAAAACATTCAGTACTTC
CASSSNRVAKNIQYF
>NA|NA|TRBV20-1|TRBJ2-7
TGCTGCGGGCAGTCCACCTACGAGCAGTACTTC
CCGQSTYEQYF
>TRBD2|NA|TRBV10-3|TRBJ2-3
TGTGCCATCAGCCTAGCGGGGGGAACAGATACGCAGTATTTT
CAISLAGGTDTQYF
>TRBD2|few|TRBV7-2|TRBJ2-5
TGTGCCAGCAGCATCAATAGCGGGGGGGCGGAGACCCAGTACTTC
CASSINSGGAETQYF
>TRBD2|NA|TRBV27|TRBJ2-7
TGTGCCAGCAGTCTCAATCTCGGGGGGAGCTCCTACGAGCAGTACTTC
CASSLNLGGSSYEQYF
>TRBD2|NA|TRBV27|TRBJ2-7
TGTGCCAGCAGTTTGGGGTCAACTAGCGGGAGAAGTGGGGCCTACGAGCAATACTTC
CASSLGSTSGRSGAYEQYF
>TRBD2|NA|TRBV10-3|TRBJ2-5
TGTGCCATCAGTTCCGGGACTAGCGGGGGGCGGGGTGAGACCCAGTACTTC
CAISSGTSGGRGETQYF